These 30 T cell receptor beta chains came from one sample sequenced in a study of blood T cell repertoires in COVID-19. Data came from immunoSEQ multiplex PCR; TCRdb stores just in-frame clones and leaves some out. The sample yields approximately 210,000 clones, 80% to 85% seen once. The sequenced sample was peripheral blood. These TCRs come from a human donor in a cohort sampled during active COVID-19.

This clone was seen only a few times. The rearrangement links TRBV28 to TRBJ1-2; 7 positions agree with TRBD1. The CDR3 sequence is 13 residues long. The germline V gene has CDR1 MDHEN and CDR2 SYDVKM. V was clipped by 5 bases and J by 3 bases; unmatched bases: 3. CDR3 nucleotides: TGTGCCAGCAGTCCCGGGACAGACTATGGCTACACCTTC. It translates to CASSPGTDYGYTF.

V and J are TRBV27 and TRBJ1-3; no clear D. V was trimmed by 6 bases and J by 0 bases, leaving 15 bases between them. Germline lookup yields CDR1 MNHEY and CDR2 SMNVEV (reference sequence). This CDR3 has 16 amino acids. DNA for the CDR3: TGTGCCAGCAGGTCCCGCGTGGAGGGCTCTGGAAACACCATATATTTT. Its translation: CASRSRVEGSGNTIYF.

The sample holds a few counts of this clone. The chain recombines TRBV7-8 with TRBJ1-2; tentative D call: TRBD1 (5 bases). This CDR3 has 16 amino acids. V gave up 1 base and J gave up 4 bases, with 16 bases separating them. Germline loops: CDR1 SGHVS, CDR2 FQNEAQ. The DNA of the CDR3 is TGTGCCAGCAGCTTAGGTGCCAGCGACAGACCCTATGGCTACACCTTC. Protein sequence: CASSLGASDRPYGYTF.

The chain couples TRBV28 to TRBJ1-1; D unclear. Trimming took 8 bases from V and 3 from J, leaving 16 bases between them. The CDR3 is 14 residues long. Per the germline V gene, CDR1 is MDHEN and CDR2 is SYDVKM. CDR3 nucleotides: TGTGCCAGCCTACCCCTGTCGGGGTACACTGAAGCTTTCTTT. Translating gives CASLPLSGYTEAFF.

The V and J genes are TRBV28 and TRBJ2-5, with D possibly matching TRBD2 (5 bases). Looked up from germline, CDR1 is MDHEN and CDR2 is SYDVKM. Trimming left V 0 bases short and J 1 base short, with 24 bases between. The CDR3 length is 20 residues. Here the CDR3 DNA reads TGTGCCAGCAGTTTATGGGGTCGGGCCCAAGTTAGAGGGCCCCAAGAGACCCAGTACTTC. Translating it yields CASSLWGRAQVRGPQETQYF. Combining the CDR3 with reference TRBV28 and TRBJ2-5 gives the whole variable domain DVKVTQSSRYLVKRTGEKVFLECVQDMDHENMFWYRQDPGLGLRLIYFSYDVKMKEKGDIPEGYSVSREKKERFSLILESASTNQTSMYLCASSLWGRAQVRGPQETQYFGPGTRLLVL.

The chain joins TRBV11-2 to TRBJ1-2, with D possibly being TRBD1 (5 bases). V was trimmed by 5 bases and J by 2 bases, leaving 24 bases between them. CDR3 length equals 18 residues. Germline CDR1 SGHAT, CDR2 FQNNGV. The CDR3 DNA reads TGTGCCAGCAGCACACACAAAAATAGGGACGGGGGAAACTATGGCTACACCTTC. It translates to CASSTHKNRDGGNYGYTF.

This clone was seen a handful of times. The chain links TRBV4-2 to TRBJ1-4; 8 bases line up with TRBD1. Germline V gene sequence: CDR1 LGHNA, CDR2 YNFKEQ. The CDR3 is 16 residues long. After removal of 3 bases from V and 0 bases from J, the junction contained 3 bases not matched to a gene. CDR3 region: CASSQDRDSTNEKLFF. DNA of the CDR3: TGTGCCAGCAGCCAGGACAGGGACTCAACTAATGAAAAACTGTTTTTT.

J is TRBJ1-4 and V is TRBV25-1, with 10 bases aligning to TRBD1. V shed 3 bases, J shed 10 bases, and the junction held 2 bases outside the gene matches. The CDR3 contains 13 residues. Germline CDR1 and CDR2: MGHDK and SYGVNS. Here the CDR3 reads CASSEGQGRKLFF. CDR3 DNA: TGTGCCAGCAGTGAGGGACAGGGGAGAAAACTGTTTTTT.

This chain links TRBV25-1 with TRBJ2-5; TRBD2 might be the D (5 bases). Germline lookup yields CDR1 MGHDK and CDR2 SYGVNS. The CDR3 is 13 residues long. V was shortened by 7 bases and J by 0 bases, with 9 bases between the two germline ends. CDR3 protein: CASTGIYQETQYF. The CDR3 region has the DNA TGTGCCAGCACCGGGATTTACCAAGAGACCCAGTACTTC.

The V and J genes are TRBV4-3 and TRBJ2-5; 13 nucleotides agree with TRBD2. The CDR3 has 16 amino acids. V lost 4 bases, J lost 4 bases, and 6 bases stayed unmatched. CDR1 is LGHNA, CDR2 YSLEER, per germline. CDR3 coding DNA: TGCGCCAGCAGCCGGACCCGGACTAGCGGGAGAGAGACCCAGTACTTC. Amino acid sequence: CASSRTRTSGRETQYF.

The chain links TRBV5-6 to TRBJ2-7; a possible D gene is TRBD2 (5 bases). The CDR3 loop spans 13 amino acids. V was pared by 5 bases and J by 1 base, with 10 bases between. The germline gives CDR1 SGHDT, CDR2 YYEEEE. The CDR3 loop is CASSTGISYEQYF. In nucleotides, the CDR3 is TGTGCCAGCAGTACCGGGATTTCCTACGAGCAGTACTTC.

The rearrangement links TRBV30 to TRBJ2-3; 15 nucleotides line up with TRBD2. V shed 7 bases and J 3 bases; nucleotides not matched to a gene: 11. In germline, CDR1 is GTSNPN, CDR2 SVGIG (reference sequence). This CDR3 has 17 residues. The CDR3 coding sequence is TGTGCCTCCTCCGGGACTAGCGGGAGGATAGGTACAGATACGCAGTATTTT. This codes for CASSGTSGRIGTDTQYF. Together with reference TRBV30 and TRBJ2-3, the CDR3 gives the full variable domain: SQTIHQWPATLVQPVGSPLSLECTVEGTSNPNLYWYRQAAGRGLQLLFYSVGIGQISSEVPQNLSASRPQDRQFILSSKKLLLSDSGFYLCASSGTSGRIGTDTQYFGPGTRLTVL.

The chain uses TRBV30 and TRBJ1-3, with D perhaps matching TRBD1 (6 bases). The germline V and J ends were trimmed by 4 bases and 1 base, with 11 bases remaining between them. This CDR3 is 14 amino acids long. Germline V gene lookup returns CDR1 GTSNPN and CDR2 SVGIG (reference sequence). DNA for the CDR3: TGTGCCTGGAACACCGGGACATCTGGAAACACCATATATTTT. Protein product: CAWNTGTSGNTIYF.

Remarks on this clone: This CDR3 is also generated by other DNA sequences in the sample. The CDR3 coding sequence is TGTGCCAGCAGCCAGGGGTATGGCTACACCTTC. Residues: CASSQGYGYTF. The V and J genes are TRBV27 and TRBJ1-2; the D gene is possibly TRBD1 (6 bases). Germline-derived CDR1 and CDR2 are MNHEY and SMNVEV (reference sequence). The CDR3 contains 11 residues. Trimming cost V 6 bases and J 5 bases, with 7 bases left between them.

This clone showed up just a few times. The J gene is TRBJ1-5, the V gene TRBV4-2; a weak D match, TRBD1 (6 bases). CDR3 size: 15 residues. Trimming left V 0 bases short and J 5 bases short, with 11 bases between. In germline, CDR1 is LGHNA, CDR2 YNFKEQ. As DNA, the CDR3 is TGTGCCAGCAGCCAAGATTCCACAGGGTATCAGCCCCAGCATTTT. Its protein product is CASSQDSTGYQPQHF.

CDR3 sequence (DNA): TGTGCCAGCACCAGCCCTCGGGACAGTGGCGAGACCCAGTACTTC. Its protein is CASTSPRDSGETQYF. J is TRBJ2-5 and V is TRBV7-6, with 7 bases fitting TRBD1. The V gene's germline CDR1 is SGHVS and CDR2 FNYEAQ. The length of the CDR3 is 15 residues. V was pared by 7 bases and J by 5 bases, with 13 bases of the junction left unmatched. Supplemented by reference TRBV7-6 and TRBJ2-5, the full variable domain reads GAGVSQSPRYKVTKRGQDVALRCDPISGHVSLYWYRQALGQGPEFLTYFNYEAQQDKSGLPNDRFSAERPEGSISTLTIQRTEQRDSAMYRCASTSPRDSGETQYFGPGTRLLVL.

This chain joins TRBV6-6 and TRBJ2-1, with D perhaps matching TRBD2 (8 bases). The CDR3 covers 15 residues. Deletions cut 6 bases from V and 3 bases from J, with 15 bases between. The germline V gene encodes CDR1 MNHNY and CDR2 SVGAGI (reference sequence). CDR3 sequence reads: CASSRGSGSYNEQFF. The CDR3 DNA follows: TGTGCCAGCAGCAGGGGGAGCGGGAGCTACAATGAGCAGTTCTTC.

Points on this clone: Other nucleotide sequences in the sample specify the same CDR3. The chain has TRBV24-1 and TRBJ1-5, with D uncertain. This CDR3 contains 14 residues. The germline V and J ends were trimmed by 2 bases and 1 base, with 5 bases remaining between them. Germline values: CDR1 KGHDR, CDR2 SFDVKD. Here the CDR3 reads CATSDSGSNQPQHF. CDR3 sequence (DNA): TGTGCCACCAGTGATTCCGGGAGCAATCAGCCCCAGCATTTT.

Here the CDR3 DNA reads TGTGCCAGCAGCTTGGGACAGGCGGCCGGGAGGTTAACTGAAGCTTTCTTT. It translates to CASSLGQAAGRLTEAFF. This chain joins TRBV5-6 and TRBJ1-1; tentative D call: TRBD1 (6 bases). Trimming removed 0 bases at V and 5 bases at J, with 20 bases between. The CDR3 has 17 amino acids. Germline assignment: CDR1 SGHDT and CDR2 YYEEEE.

The genes are TRBV28 and TRBJ2-7; TRBD2 agrees at 7 bases. The CDR3 is 15 amino acids. Germline CDR1 MDHEN, CDR2 SYDVKM. Trimming took 0 bases from V and 6 from J; bases not matched to a gene: 8. The CDR3 spells CASSLWLQGGSEQYF. The CDR3 DNA is TGTGCCAGCAGTTTATGGCTCCAGGGCGGGAGCGAGCAGTACTTC.

The chain uses TRBV9 and TRBJ1-2; the D is unclear. The CDR3 consists of 14 residues. V was clipped by 2 bases and J by 2 bases, with 10 bases between them. From germline, CDR1 is SGDLS and CDR2 YYNGEE. This CDR3 reads CASSVTVENYGYTF. In DNA, the CDR3 is TGTGCCAGCAGCGTCACAGTGGAAAACTATGGCTACACCTTC.

The V gene is TRBV6-5, the J gene TRBJ1-2; TRBD1 is a possible D gene (5 bases). This CDR3 is 12 amino acids long. V lost 7 bases and J lost 5, with 11 bases in between. Germline V gene lookup returns CDR1 MNHEY and CDR2 SVGAGI. Written as DNA, the CDR3 is TGTGCCAGCAATAACAGACAGTATGGCTACACCTTC. Protein: CASNNRQYGYTF.

There are a few counts of this clone. This chain joins TRBV9 and TRBJ2-1; D unresolved. The ends were cut back, 7 bases at V and 1 base at J, with 12 bases in the middle. The CDR3 covers 14 residues. CDR1 is SGDLS, CDR2 YYNGEE, per germline. DNA of the CDR3: TGTGCCAGCGGCGCGGAGCGATCCTACAATGAGCAGTTCTTC. Translated, it gives CASGAERSYNEQFF.

The rearrangement links TRBV4-3 to TRBJ2-7; D might be TRBD2 (6 bases). Trimming stripped 2 bases from V and 2 bases from J, with 13 bases between. This CDR3 spans 15 amino acids. CDR1 and CDR2 (germline): LGHNA, YSLEER. As DNA, the CDR3 is TGCGCCAGCAGCCAAACTCCCGCGGGGCCCTACGAGCAGTACTTC. Amino acid sequence: CASSQTPAGPYEQYF.

Written as DNA, the CDR3 is TGTGCCAGCATAGAGGGGGCGGATGGCTACACCTTC. Translated, it gives CASIEGADGYTF. The rearrangement links TRBV28 to TRBJ1-2, with 7 bases that match TRBD1. J gave up 6 bases and V 7 bases, and 5 bases lay outside the gene matches. The CDR3 loop spans 12 amino acids. Germline V gene data show CDR1 as MDHEN and CDR2 as SYDVKM.

The chain recombines TRBV4-1 with TRBJ1-5; 7 nucleotides align to TRBD1. This CDR3 spans 15 amino acids. The trim removed 4 bases at V and 1 base at J, leaving 4 bases unmatched. CDR1 is MGHRA and CDR2 is YSYEKL in the germline V gene. The CDR3 region is CASSLTGQSNQPQHF. The CDR3 DNA reads TGCGCCAGCAGCCTTACGGGACAGAGCAATCAGCCCCAGCATTTT.

This chain links TRBV6-5 with TRBJ1-2; 9 bases agree with TRBD1. There are 15 residues in the CDR3. V lost 0 bases and J lost 4; bases outside the gene matches: 3. Per the germline V gene, CDR1 is MNHEY and CDR2 is SVGAGI. The CDR3 DNA sequence: TGTGCCAGCAGTTACTCGGGACAGGGTTTCTATGGCTACACCTTC. As protein: CASSYSGQGFYGYTF.

The V and J genes are TRBV18 and TRBJ1-2; 7 bases match TRBD1. Germline V lookup: CDR1 KGHSH, CDR2 LQKENI. This CDR3 has 15 residues. J lost 4 bases, V lost 1 base, and 6 bases had no gene match. CDR3 amino acids: CASSPQGAQGYGYTF. Here the CDR3 DNA reads TGTGCCAGCTCACCACAGGGGGCGCAGGGCTATGGCTACACCTTC.

This chain connects TRBV2 to TRBJ2-5, with 10 bases lining up with TRBD1. This CDR3 region has 12 residues. The trim removed 11 bases at V and 3 bases at J, leaving 3 bases unmatched. CDR1 and CDR2 from the germline V gene are SNHLY and FYNNEI. The CDR3 nucleotides read TGTGCCGGGACAGGGGAGGAAGAGACCCAGTACTTC. It codes for CAGTGEEETQYF.

This chain joins TRBV5-6 and TRBJ1-1, with D possibly matching TRBD1 (5 bases). CDR1 and CDR2 from the germline V gene are SGHDT and YYEEEE. The CDR3 sequence is 15 residues long. V shed 1 base and J shed 1 base, with 11 bases lying between them. CDR3 loop: CASSLWQGGNTEAFF. The CDR3 region has the DNA TGTGCCAGCAGCTTGTGGCAGGGAGGGAACACTGAAGCTTTCTTT.